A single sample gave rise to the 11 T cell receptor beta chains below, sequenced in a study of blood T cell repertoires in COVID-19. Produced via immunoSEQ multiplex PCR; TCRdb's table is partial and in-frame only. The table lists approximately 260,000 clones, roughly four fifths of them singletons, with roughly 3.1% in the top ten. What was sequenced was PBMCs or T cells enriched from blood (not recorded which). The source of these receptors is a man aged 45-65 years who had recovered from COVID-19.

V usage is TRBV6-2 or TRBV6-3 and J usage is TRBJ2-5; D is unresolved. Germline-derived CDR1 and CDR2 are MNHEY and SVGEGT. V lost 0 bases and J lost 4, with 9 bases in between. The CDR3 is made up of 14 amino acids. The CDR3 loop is CASSYSRIRETQYF. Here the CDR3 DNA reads TGTGCCAGCAGTTACTCGAGGATCCGAGAGACCCAGTACTTC.

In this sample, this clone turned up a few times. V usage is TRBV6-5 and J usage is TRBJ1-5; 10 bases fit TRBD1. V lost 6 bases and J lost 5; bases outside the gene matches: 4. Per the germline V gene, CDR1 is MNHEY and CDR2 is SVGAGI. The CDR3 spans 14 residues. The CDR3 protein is CASRGTGEYQPQHF. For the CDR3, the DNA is TGTGCCAGCAGGGGGACAGGGGAGTATCAGCCCCAGCATTTT.

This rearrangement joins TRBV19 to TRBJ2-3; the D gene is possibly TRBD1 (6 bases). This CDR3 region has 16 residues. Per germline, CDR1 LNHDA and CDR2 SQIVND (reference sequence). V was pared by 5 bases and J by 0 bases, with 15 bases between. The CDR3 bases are TGTGCCAGTAGTTTTCAGGGGTCAATCAGCACAGATACGCAGTATTTT. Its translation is CASSFQGSISTDTQYF.

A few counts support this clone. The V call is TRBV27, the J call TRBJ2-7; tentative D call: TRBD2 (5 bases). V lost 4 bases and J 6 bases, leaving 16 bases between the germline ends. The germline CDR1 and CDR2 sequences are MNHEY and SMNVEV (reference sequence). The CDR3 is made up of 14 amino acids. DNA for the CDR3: TGTGCCAGCAGTTCCGCGGGCCCGAGTCTCGAGCAGTACTTC. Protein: CASSSAGPSLEQYF.

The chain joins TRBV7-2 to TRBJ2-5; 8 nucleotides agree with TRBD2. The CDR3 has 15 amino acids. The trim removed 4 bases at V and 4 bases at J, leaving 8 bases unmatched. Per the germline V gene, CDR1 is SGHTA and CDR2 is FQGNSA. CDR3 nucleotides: TGTGCCAGCAGCTCACAAGCGGGAGTAAGAGAGACCCAGTACTTC. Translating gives CASSSQAGVRETQYF.

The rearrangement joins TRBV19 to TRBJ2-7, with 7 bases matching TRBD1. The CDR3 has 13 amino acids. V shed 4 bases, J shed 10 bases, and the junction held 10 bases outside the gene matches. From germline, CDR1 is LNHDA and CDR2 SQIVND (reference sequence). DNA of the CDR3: TGTGCCAGTAGTACGACAGACAGGGTCGAACAGTACTTC. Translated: CASSTTDRVEQYF. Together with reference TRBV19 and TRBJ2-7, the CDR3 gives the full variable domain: DGGITQSPKYLFRKEGQNVTLSCEQNLNHDAMYWYRQDPGQGLRLIYYSQIVNDFQKGDIAEGYSVSREKKESFPLTVTSAQKNPTAFYLCASSTTDRVEQYFGPGTRLTVT.

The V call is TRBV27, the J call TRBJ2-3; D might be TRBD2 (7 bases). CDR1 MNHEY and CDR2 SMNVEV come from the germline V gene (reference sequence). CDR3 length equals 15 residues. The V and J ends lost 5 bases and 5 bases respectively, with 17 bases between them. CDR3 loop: CASSVLGGGEDTQYF. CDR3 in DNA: TGTGCCAGCAGTGTCTTAGGAGGGGGGGAAGATACGCAGTATTTT.

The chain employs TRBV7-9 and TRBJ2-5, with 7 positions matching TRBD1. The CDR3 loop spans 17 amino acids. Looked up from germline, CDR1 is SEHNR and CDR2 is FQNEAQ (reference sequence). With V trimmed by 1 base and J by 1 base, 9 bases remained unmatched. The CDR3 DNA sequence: TGTGCCAGCAGCTTAGGGACAGGATCATTTTTCCAAGAGACCCAGTACTTC. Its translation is CASSLGTGSFFQETQYF.

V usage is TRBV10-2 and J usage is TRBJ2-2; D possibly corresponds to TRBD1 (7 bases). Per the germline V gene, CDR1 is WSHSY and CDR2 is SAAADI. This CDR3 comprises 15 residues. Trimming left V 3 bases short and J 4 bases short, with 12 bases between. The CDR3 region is CASSEQGRTTGELFF. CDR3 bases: TGCGCCAGCAGTGAACAGGGGAGGACCACCGGGGAGCTGTTTTTT.

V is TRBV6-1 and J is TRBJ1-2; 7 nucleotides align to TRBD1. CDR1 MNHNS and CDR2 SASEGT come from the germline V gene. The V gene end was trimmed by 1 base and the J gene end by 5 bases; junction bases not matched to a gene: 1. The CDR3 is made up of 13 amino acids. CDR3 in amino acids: CASSEETGYGYTF. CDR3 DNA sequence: TGTGCCAGCAGTGAAGAGACAGGGTATGGCTACACCTTC.

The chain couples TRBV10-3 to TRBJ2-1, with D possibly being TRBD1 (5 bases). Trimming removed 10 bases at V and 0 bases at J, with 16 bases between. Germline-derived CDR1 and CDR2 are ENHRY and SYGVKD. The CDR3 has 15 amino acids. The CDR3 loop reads CATGPDKDSYNEQFF. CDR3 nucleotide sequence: TGTGCCACGGGCCCGGACAAGGACTCCTACAATGAGCAGTTCTTC.